Below, one TCR beta chain is given with its context. Its antigen target is currently unknown. No per-base quality is available; no much larger clone lies one base away. To prepare the library, PCR was applied. The sample was run on an Illumina HiSeq 2000. TCRdb reworked the public reads: Q25 trimming with fastp, MiXCR clone assembly, productive beta chains retained. Each CDR3 protein appears once, grouped with its most common genes and DNA. The sample includes 100,000 or so distinct CDR3 sequences, with around 53% observed a single time. 9.5% to 15% of the sample goes to the ten largest clones. These data come from a study of CDR3 diversity in severe acne (dated by TCRdb to about 2019). V loses 4 bases, J loses 0 bases, and the germline ends lie 10 bases apart. Counted from cysteine to phenylalanine, this CDR3 has 13 amino acids. The kept DNA is CDR3 alone, 39 bases in frame from the first base. Reading the germline V gene gives CDR1 SQVTM and CDR2 ANQGSEA.

The sequence joins TRBV29-1 to TRBJ2-7, and possibly TRBD1, on 6 matching bases. The sample consisted of blood. This sequence was found in a male donor with acne. The base sequence is TGCAGCGTTGCCGACAGGAGCTCCTACGAGCAGTACTTC. This sequence encodes CSVADRSSYEQYF.